Listed below are T cell receptor beta chains from one sample, sequenced in a study of T-cell memory formation after mild COVID-19. TCRdb reprocessed the 5' RACE reads with MiXCR, giving one entry per CDR3 protein. The sample carries some 450,000 distinct CDR3 sequences, about 19% recorded once. The sequenced sample was PBMCs or a T cell subset sorted from them (not recorded which). The source of these receptors is an adult woman who had mild COVID-19 (a few samples of this study predate the infection). Cell type and time point are not known. Both conserved end residues are part of each CDR3. The D gene is left open where the match is weak. For some rows the clone size is stated as once, few or many, or as a class when expanded; others skip it.

v_gene	j_gene	abundance	d_gene	CDR3aa	CDR3nt
TRBV25-1	TRBJ1-1	many	.	CASRDLRGGGNTEAFF	TGTGCCAGCCGAGATCTACGAGGTGGGGGGAACACTGAAGCTTTCTTT
TRBV3-1	TRBJ1-2	few	.	CASSRLETNYGYTF	TGTGCCAGCAGCCGGTTAGAGACCAACTATGGCTACACCTTC
TRBV9	TRBJ2-3	many	TRBD2	CASSFNPSGGSTDTQYF	TGTGCCAGCAGCTTCAACCCGAGCGGGGGGAGCACAGATACGCAGTATTTT
TRBV12-3/TRBV12-4	TRBJ2-4	few	.	CASSFWIRGSAKNIQYF	TGTGCCAGCAGTTTCTGGATTAGGGGGTCGGCCAAAAACATTCAGTACTTC
TRBV19	TRBJ1-6	few	.	CASSLQGYNSPLHF	TGTGCCAGTAGCCTTCAGGGATACAATTCACCCCTCCACTTT
TRBV25-1	TRBJ2-2	.	TRBD1	CASSDSRQGDSGELFF	TGTGCCAGCAGTGATTCGAGACAGGGGGATTCCGGGGAGCTGTTTTTT
TRBV7-3	TRBJ1-1	.	TRBD1	CASSNRGSTEAFF	TGTGCCAGCAGCAACAGGGGAAGCACTGAAGCTTTCTTT
TRBV20-1	TRBJ2-7	many	TRBD1	CSARDGGQFYEQYF	TGCAGTGCTAGAGATGGGGGACAGTTCTACGAGCAGTACTTC
TRBV4-1	TRBJ2-5	few	.	CASSHGTGGRETQYF	TGCGCCAGCAGCCATGGCACGGGGGGCCGAGAGACCCAGTACTTC
TRBV7-8	TRBJ2-3	few	TRBD2	CASSPPRSGRVDTQYF	TGTGCCAGCAGCCCCCCGAGGAGCGGGAGGGTAGATACGCAGTATTTT
TRBV6-5	TRBJ2-7	few	TRBD2	CASSPFAGDYEQYF	TGTGCCAGCAGCCCGTTCGCGGGAGACTACGAGCAGTACTTC
TRBV20-1	TRBJ1-2	few	TRBD1	CSASNPDRVFGYTF	TGCAGTGCTAGCAATCCGGACAGGGTCTTTGGCTACACCTTC
TRBV5-4	TRBJ1-2	few	.	CASSLDIGGSYGYTF	TGTGCCAGCAGCTTGGACATAGGGGGAAGCTATGGCTACACCTTC
TRBV7-9	TRBJ2-7	few	TRBD2	CASSTTSGRAGEQYF	TGTGCCAGCAGCACGACTAGCGGGAGGGCCGGCGAGCAGTACTTC